The 14 T cell receptor beta chains in this list originate from one sample, sequenced in a study of blood T cell repertoires in COVID-19. Produced via immunoSEQ multiplex PCR; TCRdb's table is partial and in-frame only. The sample holds fewer than 150,000 clones, about 79% seen once. The material sequenced was peripheral blood. All receptors derive from a man between 65 and 85 years old with acute or convalescent COVID-19.

The chain has TRBV11-1 and TRBJ1-3, with D tentatively TRBD1 (5 bases). Germline lookup yields CDR1 SGHAT and CDR2 FQDESV (reference sequence). CDR3 length equals 14 residues. V was shortened by 8 bases and J by 0 bases, with 11 bases between the two germline ends. CDR3 nucleotides: TGTGCCAGCGGGGCCGGATACTCTGGAAACACCATATATTTT. Its translation: CASGAGYSGNTIYF.

This chain uses TRBV13 with TRBJ2-3; the match to TRBD2 covers 8 bases. The V segment lost 5 bases and the J segment 4 bases; nucleotides outside the gene matches: 5. Germline loops: CDR1 PRHDT, CDR2 FYEKMQ (reference sequence). This CDR3 contains 14 residues. The CDR3 protein is CASSDRGGSDTQYF. CDR3 nucleotide sequence: TGTGCCAGCAGCGATCGGGGGGGTTCAGATACGCAGTATTTT.

V is TRBV24-1 and J is TRBJ1-5; TRBD1 matches 7 bases. The CDR3 contains 15 residues. V shed 2 bases and J 6 bases; nucleotides not matched to a gene: 6. In germline, CDR1 is KGHDR, CDR2 SFDVKD. The CDR3 sequence: CATSDSRQGVQPQHF. As DNA, the CDR3 is TGTGCCACCAGTGATTCTCGGCAGGGGGTTCAGCCCCAGCATTTT.

The chain carries TRBV18 and TRBJ2-3; 12 bases are a match to TRBD1. Germline assignment: CDR1 KGHSH and CDR2 LQKENI. This CDR3 spans 15 amino acids. V lost 3 bases, J lost 7 bases, and 5 bases stayed unmatched. DNA of the CDR3: TGTGCCAGCTCACCCGGGACAGGGGGCGCATATACGCAGTATTTT. It is translated as CASSPGTGGAYTQYF.

V and J are TRBV30 and TRBJ2-3; TRBD1 agrees at 12 bases. The germline CDR1 and CDR2 sequences are GTSNPN and SVGIG (reference sequence). After removal of 1 base from V and 4 bases from J, the junction contained 6 bases not matched to a gene. The CDR3 consists of 16 residues. DNA for the CDR3: TGTGCCTGGAGTGCATGGGACAGGGGGCTCGCAGATACGCAGTATTTT. This gives the protein CAWSAWDRGLADTQYF.

The chain is built from TRBV5-1 and TRBJ2-1, with TRBD2 matching 8 bases. The CDR3 is 15 amino acids. V trimming: 0 bases; J trimming: 6 bases; junction bases outside the gene matches: 5. The germline V gene encodes CDR1 SGHRS and CDR2 YFSETQ. CDR3 residues: CASSLVARGANEQFF. DNA for the CDR3: TGCGCCAGCAGCTTGGTTGCGCGGGGGGCCAATGAGCAGTTCTTC.

The rearrangement links TRBV6-2 or TRBV6-3 to TRBJ2-1, with TRBD1 identical over 7 bases. CDR3 length: 14 residues. The germline CDR1 and CDR2 sequences are MNHEY and SVGEGT. Trimming removed 5 bases from V and 4 bases from J; junction bases left unmatched: 5. DNA of the CDR3: TGTGCCAGCAGTGCGATGACAGGGTACAATGAGCAGTTCTTC. Protein product: CASSAMTGYNEQFF.

The chain links TRBV6-1 to TRBJ1-1; tentatively, D is TRBD1 (6 bases). V was shortened by 0 bases and J by 3 bases, with 8 bases between the two germline ends. Germline CDR1 MNHNS, CDR2 SASEGT. The CDR3 totals 14 residues. CDR3 bases: TGTGCCAGCAGTGAAGCAGGGGGAGACACTGAAGCTTTCTTT. Residues: CASSEAGGDTEAFF.

The rearrangement joins TRBV29-1 to TRBJ1-4, with D tentatively TRBD1 (5 bases). Germline V gene lookup returns CDR1 SQVTM and CDR2 ANQGSEA. The CDR3 is 12 residues long. The V end lost 5 bases, the J end lost 8 bases, and 12 bases lay between the germline ends. The CDR3 spells CSVRQGPEKLFF. The CDR3, as DNA: TGCAGCGTTCGGCAGGGTCCCGAAAAACTGTTTTTT.

This clone appeared a few times. The V gene is TRBV7-3, the J gene TRBJ1-2, with TRBD1 matching 8 bases. Germline V CDR1 and CDR2: SGHTA, FQGTGA. Trimming took 5 bases from V and 5 from J; bases not matched to a gene: 19. The CDR3 extends over 18 amino acids. The CDR3 DNA follows: TGTGCCAGCAGCCCTAACCCACGGTTGACAGGGGAGGTATATGGCTACACCTTC. This encodes CASSPNPRLTGEVYGYTF.

V usage is TRBV11-3 and J usage is TRBJ2-7; 14 nucleotides line up with TRBD2. The CDR3 has 17 amino acids. With V trimmed by 4 bases and J by 7 bases, 12 bases remained unmatched. Germline CDR1 SGHNT, CDR2 YENEEA. The CDR3 loop reads CASSSGLAGGPPQEQYF. CDR3 in DNA: TGTGCCAGCAGCTCCGGACTAGCGGGGGGCCCCCCCCAAGAGCAGTACTTC.

The rearrangement uses TRBV11-2 and TRBJ2-3; perhaps TRBD1 as D (6 bases). Germline loops: CDR1 SGHAT, CDR2 FQNNGV. The CDR3 runs 15 residues. Trimming removed 5 bases at V and 2 bases at J, with 14 bases between. The CDR3 region is CASSLTGTYTDTQYF. The CDR3 region has the DNA TGTGCCAGCAGCCTCACCGGGACATACACAGATACGCAGTATTTT.

This chain joins TRBV2 and TRBJ1-4; 7 nucleotides align to TRBD1. The CDR3 contains 15 residues. CDR1 and CDR2 from the germline V gene are SNHLY and FYNNEI. J was trimmed by 4 bases and V by 7 bases; bases with no gene match: 9. CDR3 protein: CASNYYGTDNEKLFF. CDR3 nucleotides: TGTGCCAGCAATTATTATGGGACAGATAATGAAAAACTGTTTTTT. The full variable domain, in which reference TRBV2 and TRBJ1-4 provide the parts outside the CDR3, is EPEVTQTPSHQVTQMGQEVILRCVPISNHLYFYWYRQILGQKVEFLVSFYNNEISEKSEIFDDQFSVERPDGSNFTLKIRSTKLEDSAMYFCASNYYGTDNEKLFFGSGTQLSVL.

This sequence joins TRBV27 and TRBJ1-1, with 7 bases fitting TRBD1. V lost 5 bases and J lost 6; bases outside the gene matches: 9. There are 14 residues in the CDR3. Per the germline V gene, CDR1 is MNHEY and CDR2 is SMNVEV (reference sequence). Here the CDR3 DNA reads TGTGCCAGCAGTACTTCAGACAGGGCGGCTGAAGCTTTCTTT. The encoded protein is CASSTSDRAAEAFF.